This is a list of T cell receptor beta chains from one sample in a study of CD8 T cells in ankylosing spondylitis. TCRdb recomputed calls from the 5' RACE reads with MiXCR, one row per CDR3 protein. The repertoire holds more than 400,000 distinct CDR3 sequences, with roughly 5.3% as singletons. Sequencing was carried out using blood, either unsorted or a sorted T cell fraction (not recorded which). Receptor source: a male donor with ankylosing spondylitis. Both conserved end residues are part of each CDR3. A D gene is named only where the DNA matches it firmly. The size entry is marked missing in some rows and otherwise reads once, few, many or a size class.

v_call	d_call	clone_size	j_call	cdr3_nt	cdr3_aa
TRBV5-1	.	many	TRBJ1-5	TGCGCCAGCAGCTACGCATCGGGGGTGGGGCAGCCCCAGCATTTT	CASSYASGVGQPQHF
TRBV5-5	TRBD2	many	TRBJ2-7	TGTGCCAGCAGCTTGACTAGCGGGTTTACCTACGAGCAGTACTTC	CASSLTSGFTYEQYF
TRBV5-6	.	many	TRBJ2-5	TGTGCCAGCAGCTTTGGACAGACCTACCAAGAGACCCAGTACTTC	CASSFGQTYQETQYF
TRBV7-2	.	many	TRBJ1-1	TGTGCCAGCAGCCATATCGGACAGAACACTGAAGCTTTCTTT	CASSHIGQNTEAFF
TRBV7-6	TRBD1	.	TRBJ1-4	TGTGCCAGCAGCTCGGGACAGGGAATAGGTGAAAAACTGTTTTTT	CASSSGQGIGEKLFF
TRBV20-1	TRBD2	many	TRBJ2-3	TGCAGTCGCCGGACTAGCGGCACAGATACGCAGTATTTT	CSRRTSGTDTQYF
TRBV6-2/TRBV6-3	TRBD1	few	TRBJ1-1	TGTGCCAGCAGCTTTGACAGGGAAGGAGCTTTCTTT	CASSFDREGAFF
TRBV12-3/TRBV12-4	.	many	TRBJ2-5	TGTGCCAGCAGGCCGCCCCGCGGGGAGACCCAGTACTTC	CASRPPRGETQYF
TRBV18	TRBD2	few	TRBJ2-3	TGTGCCAGCTCACCATATGGGACTAGCGGTAGCACAGATACGCAGTATTTT	CASSPYGTSGSTDTQYF
TRBV2	.	few	TRBJ1-1	TGTGCCAGCAGTCTCGAGTTGCGCACTGAAGCTTTCTTT	CASSLELRTEAFF
TRBV7-9	TRBD2	many	TRBJ2-2	TGTGCCAGCAGCCGTGCGGGAGGGGAGAACACCGGGGAGCTGTTTTTT	CASSRAGGENTGELFF
TRBV7-3	TRBD1	many	TRBJ2-3	TGTGCCAGCAGCTTTACAGGGGAAACGGGAAGAGATACGCAGTATTTT	CASSFTGETGRDTQYF
TRBV5-4	.	many	TRBJ1-4	TGTGCCAGCAGCCCAGGGGATGAAAAACTGTTTTTT	CASSPGDEKLFF
TRBV4-3	.	many	TRBJ1-1	TGCGCCAGCAGCCCCGGACAGAGCAGCAGGTCGGCTGAAGCTTTCTTT	CASSPGQSSRSAEAFF
TRBV6-1	.	many	TRBJ1-2	TGTGCCAGCAGTCCCGGACATACAGCTAACTATGGCTACACCTTC	CASSPGHTANYGYTF
TRBV29-1	TRBD2	few	TRBJ2-5	TGCAGCGTTGTTAGCGGGAGGGCCCCAGAGACCCAGTACTTC	CSVVSGRAPETQYF
TRBV12-5	.	few	TRBJ2-7	TGTGCTAGTGGGAAGACAGTGACGGGCGAGCAGTACTTC	CASGKTVTGEQYF
TRBV7-9	TRBD1	many	TRBJ2-7	TGTGCCAGCAGCTCAGCCGGGACAGGGGTCCACGAGCAGTACTTC	CASSSAGTGVHEQYF
TRBV18	TRBD2	few	TRBJ2-1	TGTGCCAGCTCACAGGGAAGCCCGGGACTAGCGGGAACCTACAATGAGCAGTTCTTC	CASSQGSPGLAGTYNEQFF
TRBV10-3	TRBD1	.	TRBJ1-1	TGTGCCATCAGCGCCCTTGAGGGGGCAGACACTGAAGCTTTCTTT	CAISALEGADTEAFF
TRBV12-3/TRBV12-4	TRBD2	.	TRBJ2-1	TGTGCCAGCAGTTGGGATCTAGCGGGCCGGGGGCATGAGCAGTTCTTC	CASSWDLAGRGHEQFF
TRBV15	TRBD1	many	TRBJ1-1	TGTGCCACCTCCTGGGACAGGGGTTTCGGAGAAGCTTTCTTT	CATSWDRGFGEAFF
TRBV9	TRBD2	many	TRBJ2-3	TGTGCCAGCAGCGTAGTAGCGGGAGCGTACACAGATACGCAGTATTTT	CASSVVAGAYTDTQYF
TRBV20-1	.	many	TRBJ2-7	TGCAGTGCTAGACAGCGGAGCTCCTACGAGCAGTACTTC	CSARQRSSYEQYF
TRBV18	.	many	TRBJ2-2	TGTGCCAGCTCACCGGAAGGGGTCCCGGAGCTGTTTTTT	CASSPEGVPELFF
TRBV27	TRBD1	many	TRBJ1-1	TGTGCCAGCAGCAGATACGGGACAGGGGAATTGTTCAACACTGAAGCTTTCTTT	CASSRYGTGELFNTEAFF
TRBV6-1	.	many	TRBJ2-7	TGTGCCAGCAGACCCCCAGGTGGGAGCTACGAGCAGTACTTC	CASRPPGGSYEQYF
TRBV4-1	TRBD2	many	TRBJ2-5	TGCGCCAGCAGCCAAGATTTAAGACTAGCGGGGTTGGAGACCCAGTACTTC	CASSQDLRLAGLETQYF
TRBV5-6	.	many	TRBJ1-5	TGTGCCAGCAGCAGGGGGGACGGGGGTCATCAGCCCCAGCATTTT	CASSRGDGGHQPQHF
TRBV29-1	TRBD1	many	TRBJ2-2	TGCAGCGGGGGGGACAGGGGGCCCGTCGGGGAGCTGTTTTTT	CSGGDRGPVGELFF
TRBV7-9	.	few	TRBJ2-7	TGTGCCAGCAGCTTAATAAGCGGATCCTACGAGCAGTACTTC	CASSLISGSYEQYF
TRBV20-1	.	many	TRBJ2-5	TGCAGTGCTAGAGAGGGGGGGCGCGAGACCCAGTACTTC	CSAREGGRETQYF
TRBV10-1	.	few	TRBJ2-7	TGCGCCAGCAGTGAGTACAGCAATCCCTACGAGCAGTACTTC	CASSEYSNPYEQYF
TRBV24-1	.	.	TRBJ2-1	TGTGCCACCAGTGATTCCGTCTTAAATGAGCAGTTCTTC	CATSDSVLNEQFF
TRBV4-2	TRBD1	many	TRBJ1-4	TGTGCCAGCAGCCAAGAGGCAGGGGGGTATGAAAAACTGTTTTTT	CASSQEAGGYEKLFF
TRBV7-2	.	many	TRBJ1-2	TGTGCCAGCAGCGTGGACAGCATTTCCTATGGCTACACCTTC	CASSVDSISYGYTF
TRBV3-1	TRBD2	few	TRBJ2-1	TGTGCCAGCAGCCAGGGACTAGCGGGGGGCATATTGTCCAATGAGCAGTTCTTC	CASSQGLAGGILSNEQFF
TRBV9	TRBD1	many	TRBJ2-5	TGTGCCAGCAGCACTCGGACAGGGGCGGGGACCCAGTACTTC	CASSTRTGAGTQYF
TRBV29-1	.	many	TRBJ2-1	TGCAGCGTTCGGCAGCTCCGGCGTGATGAGCAGTTCTTC	CSVRQLRRDEQFF
TRBV15	.	many	TRBJ2-5	TGTGCCACCAGCAGAGTACAGGGCCCACAAGAGACCCAGTACTTC	CATSRVQGPQETQYF
TRBV20-1	.	many	TRBJ1-2	TGCAGTGCTAGCCCCCTTAGTGGCTACACCTTC	CSASPLSGYTF
TRBV6-1	.	.	TRBJ1-1	TGTGCCAGCAGTGAAGCCTGGGGGACTGAAGCTTTCTTT	CASSEAWGTEAFF
TRBV7-2	.	many	TRBJ2-2	TGTGCCAGCAGCCTCGGGAACCGTAGGGAGCTGTTTTTT	CASSLGNRRELFF
TRBV10-3	TRBD1	many	TRBJ1-3	TGTGCCATCACCAGGGACAGTGGAAACACCATATATTTT	CAITRDSGNTIYF
TRBV6-1	.	few	TRBJ1-3	TGTGCCAGCAGTGTCACCGGGACAACCTCTGGAAACACCATATATTTT	CASSVTGTTSGNTIYF